This TCR beta chain was documented in a study of T cell repertoires in cytomegalovirus infection. Study context: Matching HLA type and CMV infection were both indicated by public TCR beta signatures.

V shed 4 bases, J shed 5 bases, and the junction held 4 bases outside the gene matches. Germline loops: CDR1 KGHDR, CDR2 SFDVKD. The CDR3 extends over 15 amino acids. One entry per CDR3 protein results from TCRdb running MiXCR on the reads. The sample has about 740,000 distinct CDR3 sequences, 35% to 40% seen once. Study-level findings and limits: The ex vivo response was dominated by HLA-C-restricted CMV-specific TCR beta clonotypes. CMV carriers having the relevant HLA were flagged by cumulative public TCR beta family frequency.

This clonotype was counted once. Its antigen is undetermined. The clonotype was recovered from a human donor in good health (CMV status not recorded). Some clones in this sample may be carry-over from other donors' samples. The sequenced sample consisted of PBMCs. This chain uses TRBV24-1 with TRBJ2-1, with TRBD2 identical over 10 bases. CDR3 bases: TGTGCCACCAGTGACATACTAGCGGGACACAATGAGCAGTTCTTC. This gives the protein CATSDILAGHNEQFF.